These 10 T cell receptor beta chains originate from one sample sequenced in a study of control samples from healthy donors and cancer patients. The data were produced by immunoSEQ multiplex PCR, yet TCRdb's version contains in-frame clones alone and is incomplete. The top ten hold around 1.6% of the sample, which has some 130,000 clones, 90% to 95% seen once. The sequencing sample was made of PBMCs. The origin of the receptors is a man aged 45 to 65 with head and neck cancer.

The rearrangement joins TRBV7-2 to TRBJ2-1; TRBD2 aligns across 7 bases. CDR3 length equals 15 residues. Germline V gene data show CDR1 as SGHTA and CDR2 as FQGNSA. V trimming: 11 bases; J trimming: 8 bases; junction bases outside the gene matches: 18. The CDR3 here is CASFRPWGGLDEQFF. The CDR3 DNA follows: TGTGCCTCCTTCCGGCCGTGGGGGGGGTTGGATGAGCAGTTCTTC.

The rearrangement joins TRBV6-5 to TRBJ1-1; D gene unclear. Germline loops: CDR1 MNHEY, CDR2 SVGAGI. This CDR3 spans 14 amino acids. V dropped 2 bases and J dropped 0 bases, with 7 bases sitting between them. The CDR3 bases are TGTGCCAGCAGTTACGGACGGATGAACACTGAAGCTTTCTTT. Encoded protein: CASSYGRMNTEAFF.

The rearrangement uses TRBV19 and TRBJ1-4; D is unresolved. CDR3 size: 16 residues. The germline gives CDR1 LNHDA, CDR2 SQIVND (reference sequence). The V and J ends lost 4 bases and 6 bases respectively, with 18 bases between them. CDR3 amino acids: CASSSPRSAEDEKLFF. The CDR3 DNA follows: TGTGCCAGTAGTAGCCCCCGATCAGCGGAAGATGAAAAACTGTTTTTT.

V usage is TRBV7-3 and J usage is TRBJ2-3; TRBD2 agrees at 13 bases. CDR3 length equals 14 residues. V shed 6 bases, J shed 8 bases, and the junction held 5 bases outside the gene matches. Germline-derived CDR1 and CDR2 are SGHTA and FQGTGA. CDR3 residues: CASSTSGGVTTQYF. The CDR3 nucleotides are TGTGCCAGCAGTACTAGCGGGGGGGTTACTACGCAGTATTTT.

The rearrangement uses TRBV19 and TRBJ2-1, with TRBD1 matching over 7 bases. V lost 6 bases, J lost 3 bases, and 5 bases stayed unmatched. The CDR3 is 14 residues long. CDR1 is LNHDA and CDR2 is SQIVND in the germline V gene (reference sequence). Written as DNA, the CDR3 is TGTGCCAGTAGGCCCGGGACAGACTACAATGAGCAGTTCTTC. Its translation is CASRPGTDYNEQFF.

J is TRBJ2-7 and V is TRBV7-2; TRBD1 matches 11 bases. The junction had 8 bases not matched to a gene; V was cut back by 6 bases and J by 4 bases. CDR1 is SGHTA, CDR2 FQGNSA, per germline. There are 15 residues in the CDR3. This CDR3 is CASRAGTGGSYEQYF. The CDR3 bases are TGTGCCAGCAGGGCCGGGACAGGGGGGTCTTACGAGCAGTACTTC. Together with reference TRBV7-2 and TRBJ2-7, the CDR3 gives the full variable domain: GAGVSQSPSNKVTEKGKDVELRCDPISGHTALYWYRQSLGQGLEFLIYFQGNSAPDKSGLPSDRFSAERTGGSVSTLTIQRTQQEDSAVYLCASRAGTGGSYEQYFGPGTRLTVT.

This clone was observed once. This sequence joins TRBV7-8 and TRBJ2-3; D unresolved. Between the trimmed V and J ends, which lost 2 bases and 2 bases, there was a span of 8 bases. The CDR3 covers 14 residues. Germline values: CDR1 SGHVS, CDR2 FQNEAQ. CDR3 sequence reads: CASSLRQFTDTQYF. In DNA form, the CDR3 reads TGTGCCAGCAGCTTAAGGCAGTTCACAGATACGCAGTATTTT.

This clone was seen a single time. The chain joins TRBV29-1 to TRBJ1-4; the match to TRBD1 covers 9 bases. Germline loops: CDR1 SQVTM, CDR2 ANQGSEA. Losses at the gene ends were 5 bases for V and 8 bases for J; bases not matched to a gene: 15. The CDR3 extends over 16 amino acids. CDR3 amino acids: CSVSGTGSPVGEKLFF. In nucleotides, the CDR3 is TGCAGCGTTAGCGGGACAGGGTCTCCGGTTGGGGAAAAACTGTTTTTT.

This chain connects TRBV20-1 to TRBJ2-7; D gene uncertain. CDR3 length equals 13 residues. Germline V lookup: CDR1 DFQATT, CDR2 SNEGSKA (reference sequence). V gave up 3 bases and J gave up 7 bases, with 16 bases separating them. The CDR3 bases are TGCAGTGCTAGTAGTGATTCCCCGATAGAGCAGTACTTC. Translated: CSASSDSPIEQYF.

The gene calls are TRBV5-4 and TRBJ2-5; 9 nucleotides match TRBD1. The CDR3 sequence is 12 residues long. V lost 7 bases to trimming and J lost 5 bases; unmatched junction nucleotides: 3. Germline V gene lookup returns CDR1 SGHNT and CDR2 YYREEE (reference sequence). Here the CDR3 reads CASYRGRETQYF. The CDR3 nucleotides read TGTGCCAGCTACAGGGGGCGGGAGACCCAGTACTTC. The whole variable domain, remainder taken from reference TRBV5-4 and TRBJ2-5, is ETGVTQSPTHLIKTRGQQVTLRCSSQSGHNTVSWYQQALGQGPQFIFQYYREEENGRGNFPPRFSGLQFPNYSSELNVNALELDDSALYLCASYRGRETQYFGPGTRLLVL.